These T cell receptor beta chains were read from a single sample in a study of tumor-infiltrating lymphocytes in oesophageal squamous cell carcinoma. A single record per CDR3 protein comes from TCRdb applying MiXCR to the PCR reads. The data hold over 15,000 distinct CDR3 sequences, with around 43% observed a single time. The sequenced sample consisted of blood. These receptors all stem from a male donor with esophageal squamous cell carcinoma. CDR3s include the opening cysteine and the closing phenylalanine or tryptophan. A D gene is named only where the DNA matches it firmly. Clone size, where shown, is once, few, many, or a class for clones that have expanded.

clone_size	j_call	d_call	v_call	cdr3_nt	cdr3_aa
once	TRBJ1-4	-	TRBV7-2	TGTGCCAGCAGCCGAGGACAGTTTAATGAAAAACTGTTTTTT	CASSRGQFNEKLFF
many	TRBJ2-5	-	TRBV11-1	TGTGCCAGCAGCTCCTACAGGGTCCAAGAGACCCAGTACTTC	CASSSYRVQETQYF
few	TRBJ1-5	-	TRBV2	TGTGCCAGCAGCTGGGGGCAGAGCAATCAGCCCCAGCATTTT	CASSWGQSNQPQHF
-	TRBJ1-1	-	TRBV7-2	TGTGCCAGCAGCTTAGGGGGGGAAGGCACTGAAGCTTTCTTT	CASSLGGEGTEAFF
-	TRBJ2-5	-	TRBV4-3	TGCGCCAGCAGCTTGAAGGGACGCCAAGAGACCCAGTACTTC	CASSLKGRQETQYF
many	TRBJ1-6	TRBD1	TRBV2	TGTGCCAGCAAAAGACAGGGGCTCGATTCACCCCTCCACTTT	CASKRQGLDSPLHF
-	TRBJ2-1	TRBD2	TRBV6-1	TGTGCCAGCAGTACTAGCGGGGGGGGGGCTGAGCAGTTCTTC	CASSTSGGGAEQFF
medium-sized	TRBJ2-2	-	TRBV7-8	TGTGCCAGCAGCTTAGTGGGGGCCGGGGAGCTGTTTTTT	CASSLVGAGELFF
many	TRBJ2-7	TRBD2	TRBV5-1	TGCGCCAGCAGCCGGACTAGCGGGAGCTACGAGCAGTACTTC	CASSRTSGSYEQYF
many	TRBJ1-4	-	TRBV6-1	TGTGCCAGCAGTCGACAGTTTGAAAAACTGTTTTTT	CASSRQFEKLFF
-	TRBJ2-6	-	TRBV7-3	TGTGCCAGCAGCGACAGATCTGGGGCCAACGTCCTGACTTTC	CASSDRSGANVLTF
few	TRBJ2-3	-	TRBV9	TGTGCCAGCAGCGTACTGACAGATACGCAGTATTTT	CASSVLTDTQYF
-	TRBJ1-2	-	TRBV12-3/TRBV12-4	TGTGCCAGCAGTTCTTTCCTGACCGGGTCGCGGGAGGGCTACACCTTC	CASSSFLTGSREGYTF
-	TRBJ2-5	TRBD1	TRBV27	TGTGCCAGCGGCCCCGGGACAGGGGACACCCAGGAGACCCAGTACTTC	CASGPGTGDTQETQYF
many	TRBJ2-3	-	TRBV19	TGTGCCAGTAGTAATCTCCAGACAGATACGCAGTATTTT	CASSNLQTDTQYF
-	TRBJ1-4	-	TRBV6-1	TGTGCCAGCAGTGAAGAAGCGGGGAGTATCTACGAGCAGTTTTTT	CASSEEAGSIYEQFF
many	TRBJ2-3	TRBD2	TRBV3-1	TGTGCCAGCAGCCAAGTCGGCGGGAGGGTAACGGCAGATACGCAGTATTTT	CASSQVGGRVTADTQYF
many	TRBJ2-2	-	TRBV6-1	TGTGCCAGCAGTTGGGAAAGGGAGCTGTTTTTT	CASSWERELFF
-	TRBJ2-5	-	TRBV12-3/TRBV12-4	TGTGCCAGCAGTTCCGAGGCTAATAGGGAGACCCAGTACTTC	CASSSEANRETQYF
many	TRBJ1-1	-	TRBV2	TGTGCCAGCACAGGCGGGCCGGGAGACACTGAAGCTTTCTTT	CASTGGPGDTEAFF
-	TRBJ2-1	TRBD2	TRBV12-3/TRBV12-4	TGTGCCAGCAACCAGCGGGAGGCTAATGAGCAGTTCTTC	CASNQREANEQFF
few	TRBJ1-1	-	TRBV9	TGTGCCAGCAGCTTCGTCAGGCACGGCGTTGAAGCTTTCTTT	CASSFVRHGVEAFF
-	TRBJ2-1	-	TRBV11-3	TGTGCCAGCAGCTTAATGAACAATGAGCAGTTCTTC	CASSLMNNEQFF
-	TRBJ2-5	-	TRBV7-8	TGTGCCAGCAGCTTAGCGCCACGAGAGACCCAGTACTTC	CASSLAPRETQYF
-	TRBJ2-7	-	TRBV6-1	TGTGCCAGCAGTGACGGACAGAACTACGAGCAGTACTTC	CASSDGQNYEQYF
-	TRBJ2-1	-	TRBV11-3	TGTGCCAGCAGCTCACAACCAGGGCAGGACTACGAGCAGTTCTTC	CASSSQPGQDYEQFF